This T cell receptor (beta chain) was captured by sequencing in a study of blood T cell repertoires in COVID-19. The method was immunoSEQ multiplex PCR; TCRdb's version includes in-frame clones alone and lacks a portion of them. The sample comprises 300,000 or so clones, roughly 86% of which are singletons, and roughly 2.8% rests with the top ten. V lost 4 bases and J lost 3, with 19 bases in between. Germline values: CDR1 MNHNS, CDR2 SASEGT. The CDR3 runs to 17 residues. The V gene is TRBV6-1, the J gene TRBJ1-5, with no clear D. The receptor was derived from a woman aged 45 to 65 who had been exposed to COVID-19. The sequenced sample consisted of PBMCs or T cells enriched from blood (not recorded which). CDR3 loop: CASSVTPQWQNNQPQHF. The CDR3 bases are TGTGCCAGCAGTGTCACCCCCCAGTGGCAGAACAATCAGCCCCAGCATTTT.